This TCR beta chain derives from a study of blood T cells in healthy people across ages (dated by TCRdb to 2013 to 2016). Study-level background: In model experiments, template switching captured roughly one uniquely barcoded TCR beta cDNA molecule for every two T cells. To track age-related changes in TCR beta repertoire diversity, the study relied on deep sequencing normalized with unique cDNA molecular identifiers. The donors were divided into four age groups: young (average around 16 years), middle-aged (about 41), aged (around 59) and long-lived (roughly 88). For two donors (one aged 18 to 30 and one aged 80 or older), the study analyzed two additional independent replicas of 1 million unique cDNA reads from the same blood draw. The paper as a whole reports these results and caveats: Conclusive comparison of naive and antigen-experienced compartments was prevented by the profiling of bulk unsorted PBMCs. The CMV infection status of donors was not known, potentially confounding age-related changes in expanded clonotypes. A strong correlation was found between observed TCR beta diversity and the percentage of naive T cells measured by flow cytometry. Observed TCR beta diversity per million T cells fell roughly linearly with age, and a significant reduction was already apparent by age about 43. The long-lived group showed more naive CD4+ T cells, fewer expanded clones and increased TCR diversity than the aged group, suggesting age selection. Estimates of total diversity based on one million sequenced T cells were regarded as lower bounds and as underestimates.

Library generation was performed with 5' RACE. Instrument on record: Illumina HiSeq 2500. The second PCR ran for about 6 to 12 cycles and used a J-beta primer mix along with a sample-barcoded 5' primer. A template-switch 5' adaptor carrying 12 random nucleotides introduced a unique molecular identifier onto each TCR beta cDNA molecule. Each sample yielded at least 3 million CDR3-containing paired-end reads. First-strand cDNA synthesis was performed from all RNA using the Mint cDNA synthesis kit, with priming by a TRBC-specific oligonucleotide. After uracil-DNA glycosylase treatment, a first 18-cycle PCR used universal primers M1SS and BC2_uni_R on all cDNA. The original methods were these. For normalization, 1 million high-quality reads were randomly selected from each sample, with every read carrying a distinct molecular identifier. Reads sharing molecular identifiers were discarded rather than binned into consensus sequences. CDR3 identification, clonotype clustering and error correction used MiTCR with a Q25 quality threshold and the strictest error-elimination algorithm. A nonparametric unseen species model using Euler transformation provided a lower-bound estimate of total TCR beta diversity. TCRdb reran the public reads through fastp at Q25 and MiXCR, keeping productive beta chains. Here each entry gathers all rows of one CDR3 protein and keeps the most common genes and DNA. For this entry, the V and J calls and clone size follow TCRdb and not the study's own pipeline. The sample includes around 1,000,000 distinct CDR3 sequences, with about 23% observed a single time. Around 0.7% of the sample lies in the top ten.

There are many counts of this clonotype. Which antigen it targets is not known. No much larger clone exists at a distance of one base, and base qualities are not known. Donors were 35 to 40 systemically healthy Caucasian individuals from Russia aged roughly 6 to 100 years. Approximately 9.3 milliliters of peripheral blood were collected from each donor into EDTA-treated Vacutainer tubes. Ficoll-Paque density-gradient centrifugation was used to isolate PBMCs, with at least 7 million per sample. Trizol reagent was used to extract total RNA from the PBMCs, yielding at least 6 micrograms per sample. For every donor, flow cytometry on a PBMC aliquot measured the percentage of naive CD45RAhigh/CD27high T cells. Via the germline V gene (reference sequence), CDR1 is SEHNR and CDR2 FQNEAQ. V is cut by 5 bases and J by 3 bases, and the space between the germline ends is 12 bases. The CDR3 has 14 amino acids, counting the end cysteine and phenylalanine. The read is trimmed to its CDR3 DNA, 42 bases read in frame from base 1.

Separately, the same data were catalogued under a study of T cells of mothers and their children. The second source states: Nine systemically healthy Caucasian individuals, comprising three mothers and their six children, were included as donors. cDNA synthesis used all of the extracted RNA, with roughly 1.6 ug of RNA in each 15 ul reaction. In the second PCR, the M1S primer added sample barcodes and 2-4 random nucleotides. More than 8 million TCR beta CDR3 reads were obtained from each mother, and millions of reads were obtained from each child. In both related and unrelated pairs, thymic selection shapes the output of TCR recombination in a similar way, with inherited differences having only a minor effect. Related mother-child pairs always showed normalized repertoire overlap that was slightly higher than in unrelated mother-child pairs, though the difference was never significant. With a sensitivity of approximately 100 clones per million clonotypes, no persistent microchimeric T cell clones were detected. In the study, deep NGS was used to compare the TCR beta repertoires of mothers and children, and features distinguishing related mother-child pairs from unrelated individuals were sought. Mothers averaged around 43 +/- 4 years of age and children averaged about 10 +/- 4 years. After adapter ligation with NEBNext reagents, the libraries were sequenced on Illumina HiSeq 2000 with 100+100 nt paired-end reads. To avoid cross-contamination, the mother libraries and the child libraries were prepared a month apart and sequenced in separate runs. For each donor, between roughly 450,000 and 2,300,000 distinct TCR beta clonotypes were identified. Naive TCR beta clonotypes were estimated from low-frequency clonotypes matched to each donor's FACS-determined naive share, without sorting.

This chain joins TRBV7-9 to TRBJ2-3; TRBD1 is possibly the D segment (5 matching bases). The receptor comes from a girl aged 2 to 10 in good health. The sequenced material came from blood. The CDR3 here reads CASSQDRGTDTQYF. Read as DNA, the sequence is TGTGCCAGCAGCCAGGATAGGGGTACAGATACGCAGTATTTT.